This TCR beta chain was sequenced in a study of regulatory T cells. The primer mix had 52 TRBV and 13 TRBJ primers. Measured with immunoSEQ multiplex PCR; TCRdb has only the in-frame clones, and not every one. The sample lists approximately 9,000 clones, 84% occurring once. Trimming cost V 8 bases and J 5 bases; bases outside gene matches: 9. CDR3 length equals 15 residues. CDR1 and CDR2 from the germline V gene are LNHDA and SQIVND (reference sequence). The V call is TRBV19, the J call TRBJ2-2; 9 nucleotides agree with TRBD2. The material sequenced was CD8+ T cells sorted from blood. The sequence derives from a young adult with CD3G deficiency. The chain's CDR3 is CASSISGSGTGELFF. The CDR3 DNA is TGTGCCAGTTCAATTAGCGGGAGTGGTACCGGGGAGCTGTTTTTT. Looking up the rest from reference TRBV19 and TRBJ2-2 gives the full variable domain: DGGITQSPKYLFRKEGQNVTLSCEQNLNHDAMYWYRQDPGQGLRLIYYSQIVNDFQKGDIAEGYSVSREKKESFPLTVTSAQKNPTAFYLCASSISGSGTGELFFGEGSRLTVL.